This entry is about one T cell receptor beta chain. This specimen belongs to a study of control samples from healthy donors and cancer patients. V was trimmed by 3 bases and J by 0 bases, leaving 15 bases between them. The CDR3 loop spans 18 amino acids. Germline V lookup: CDR1 MGHRA, CDR2 YSYEKL. Data came from immunoSEQ multiplex PCR; TCRdb stores just in-frame clones and leaves some out. The data contain 73,000 or so clones, more than 75% of them seen just once; the ten biggest clones take up over 3.5%. This chain links TRBV4-1 with TRBJ1-6; D is unresolved. Sequenced material: blood. The clonotype was recovered from a woman aged 50 to 60 in good health. CDR3 loop: CASSHSEDSSSYNSPLHF. The CDR3 DNA reads as TGCGCCAGCAGCCATTCCGAGGACTCGAGCTCCTATAATTCACCCCTCCACTTT.